The 23 T cell receptor beta chains below come from one sample, sequenced in a study of identical twins. TCRdb itself ran the 5' RACE reads through MiXCR, one entry per CDR3 protein. The sample lists hundreds of thousands of distinct CDR3 sequences, roughly 12% occurring once. This same sample was also taken into another study, of yellow fever vaccine responses in identical twins.

The specimen sequenced was PBMCs. These receptor sequences come from a woman between 18 and 29 years old in good health.

The chain carries TRBV14 and TRBJ2-1; 9 bases line up with TRBD2. This CDR3 comprises 16 residues. The germline gives CDR1 SGHDN, CDR2 FVKESK. V shed 3 bases, J shed 2 bases, and the junction held 5 bases outside the gene matches. The CDR3 region has the DNA TGTGCCAGCAGCCAGGAGCGCGGGGGGGCCTACAATGAGCAGTTCTTC. Translation: CASSQERGGAYNEQFF.

The V call is TRBV18, the J call TRBJ2-5, with 12 nucleotides matching TRBD2. There are 16 residues in the CDR3. CDR1 and CDR2 from the germline V gene are KGHSH and LQKENI. V lost 5 bases and J lost 5; bases outside the gene matches: 9. CDR3 sequence reads: CASSSTSGSPVETQYF. The CDR3 coding sequence is TGTGCCAGCTCATCGACTAGCGGGAGCCCTGTGGAGACCCAGTACTTC.

The J gene is TRBJ1-1, the V gene TRBV6-6; D call uncertain. Germline V gene lookup returns CDR1 MNHNY and CDR2 SVGAGI (reference sequence). CDR3 length equals 13 residues. V was pared by 2 bases and J by 6 bases, with 10 bases between. The CDR3 DNA is TGTGCCAGCAGTTACCCGGCGATCGCTGAAGCTTTCTTT. This codes for CASSYPAIAEAFF.

The table lists this clonotype with a few counts. The chain couples TRBV5-1 to TRBJ2-3, with D perhaps TRBD1 (6 bases). The CDR3 length is 17 residues. Germline CDR1 reads SGHRS; CDR2 reads YFSETQ. V lost 1 base to trimming and J lost 2 bases, with 17 bases between them. CDR3 nucleotide sequence: TGCGCCAGCAGCTTGCAAGCCGGACAGTCCTACACAGATACGCAGTATTTT. Translated, it gives CASSLQAGQSYTDTQYF.

In this sample, this clonotype turned up a few times. V is TRBV12-3 or TRBV12-4 and J is TRBJ2-3, with D uncertain. V lost 5 bases to trimming and J lost 4 bases, with 10 bases between them. The CDR3 contains 13 residues. Here the CDR3 reads CASSMDRPDTQYF. The DNA for the CDR3 is TGTGCCAGCAGTATGGACCGACCAGATACGCAGTATTTT.

This clonotype has a handful of counts. The V gene is TRBV7-8, the J gene TRBJ1-1, with D unresolved. Germline CDR1 SGHVS, CDR2 FQNEAQ. The CDR3 extends over 15 amino acids. The V gene lost 7 bases and the J gene lost 0 bases, with 15 bases spanning the gap. The CDR3 DNA reads as TGTGCCAGCAATCCGGGGTTCAGTTTGAACACTGAAGCTTTCTTT. Translated, it gives CASNPGFSLNTEAFF.

V and J are TRBV3-1 and TRBJ2-2; unclear D gene. This CDR3 spans 15 amino acids. V dropped 3 bases and J dropped 7 bases, with 15 bases sitting between them. The germline CDR1 and CDR2 sequences are LGHDT and YNNKEL (reference sequence). The CDR3 coding sequence is TGTGCCAGCAGCCACGGCAGGAGTTTTTACGGGGAGCTGTTTTTT. Translated, it gives CASSHGRSFYGELFF.

This clonotype was found a few times. The chain links TRBV5-5 to TRBJ1-1; D unclear. CDR1 SGHKS and CDR2 YYEKEE come from the germline V gene (reference sequence). The CDR3 loop spans 11 amino acids. Trimming removed 2 bases from V and 9 bases from J, with 8 bases in between. The CDR3 DNA is TGTGCCAGCAGCTTAGCCACCAAAGCTTTCTTT. It is translated as CASSLATKAFF.

The chain combines TRBV12-3 or TRBV12-4 with TRBJ2-3; D is unresolved. The V gene lost 5 bases and the J gene lost 3 bases, with 15 bases spanning the gap. The CDR3 spans 15 residues. The CDR3 DNA reads TGTGCCAGCAGTCCCGCCGGGCGGACGACAGATACGCAGTATTTT. This sequence encodes CASSPAGRTTDTQYF.

This clonotype was observed a handful of times. The chain carries TRBV5-1 and TRBJ2-3; tentative D call: TRBD2 (5 bases). The CDR3 runs to 12 residues. Germline values: CDR1 SGHRS, CDR2 YFSETQ. The ends were cut back, 4 bases at V and 13 bases at J, with 16 bases in the middle. CDR3 coding DNA: TGCGCCAGCAGCGTGGACTCCCGGTATGAGTATTTT. Protein sequence: CASSVDSRYEYF. Variable domain in full (rest from reference TRBV5-1 and TRBJ2-3): KAGVTQTPRYLIKTRGQQVTLSCSPISGHRSVSWYQQTPGQGLQFLFEYFSETQRNKGNFPGRFSGRQFSNSRSEMNVSTLELGDSALYLCASSVDSRYEYFGPGTRLTVL.

This clonotype has at least ten counts. The chain uses TRBV12-3 or TRBV12-4 and TRBJ2-5; 8 bases align to TRBD2. V dropped 0 bases and J dropped 4; count of bases not matched to a gene: 13. The CDR3 covers 18 residues. The CDR3: CASSLAPAGVTGRETQYF. The CDR3 DNA follows: TGTGCCAGCAGTTTAGCGCCAGCGGGAGTGACGGGTAGAGAGACCCAGTACTTC.

The chain is built from TRBV9 and TRBJ2-7, with 7 bases identical to TRBD1. This CDR3 has 15 amino acids. The V gene end was trimmed by 3 bases and the J gene end by 3 bases; junction bases not matched to a gene: 9. Germline CDR1 reads SGDLS; CDR2 reads YYNGEE. The CDR3 bases are TGTGCCAGCAGCGCGTACGGGACAGACTACTACGAGCAGTACTTC. It is translated as CASSAYGTDYYEQYF. Variable domain in full (rest from reference TRBV9 and TRBJ2-7): DSGVTQTPKHLITATGQRVTLRCSPRSGDLSVYWYQQSLDQGLQFLIQYYNGEERAKGNILERFSAQQFPDLHSELNLSSLELGDSALYFCASSAYGTDYYEQYFGPGTRLTVT.

The V and J genes are TRBV4-1 and TRBJ2-3; 8 bases fit TRBD2. Germline CDR1 and CDR2: MGHRA and YSYEKL. V lost 2 bases, J lost 6 bases, and 4 bases stayed unmatched. CDR3 length equals 14 residues. The CDR3 DNA follows: TGCGCCAGCAGCCAACTGACTAGCGCCGATACGCAGTATTTT. This gives the protein CASSQLTSADTQYF.

This clonotype was counted many times. The rearrangement uses TRBV12-3 or TRBV12-4 and TRBJ2-7, with no clear D. Trimming left V 4 bases short and J 5 bases short, with 15 bases between. This CDR3 spans 14 amino acids. CDR3 coding DNA: TGTGCCAGCAGTTCGAATTTCATGGGCCACGAGCAGTACTTC. Protein product: CASSSNFMGHEQYF.

V usage is TRBV28 and J usage is TRBJ2-5, with unresolved D. V was shortened by 4 bases and J by 5 bases, with 17 bases between the two germline ends. The CDR3 spans 15 residues. Germline CDR1 and CDR2: MDHEN and SYDVKM. The CDR3 DNA reads TGTGCCAGCAGTTCACCGAGTACTCTCCGGGAGACCCAGTACTTC. Its protein is CASSSPSTLRETQYF.

V and J are TRBV20-1 and TRBJ2-2; TRBD1 aligns across 7 bases. Germline values: CDR1 DFQATT, CDR2 SNEGSKA (reference sequence). V was clipped by 0 bases and J by 5 bases; unmatched bases: 6. This CDR3 contains 15 residues. In nucleotides, the CDR3 is TGCAGTGCTAGAGATGCCGGGACAGTTACCGGGGAGCTGTTTTTT. Translating gives CSARDAGTVTGELFF.

This clonotype was counted a few times. The V and J genes are TRBV5-1 and TRBJ2-5; 7 positions agree with TRBD2. The CDR3 runs 16 residues. Germline V gene sequence: CDR1 SGHRS, CDR2 YFSETQ. Trimming took 4 bases from V and 2 from J; bases not matched to a gene: 11. The CDR3 bases are TGCGCCAGCAGCCCCCTACACCCGGGACTACAAGAGACCCAGTACTTC. As protein: CASSPLHPGLQETQYF. Complete variable domain (other parts from reference TRBV5-1 and TRBJ2-5): KAGVTQTPRYLIKTRGQQVTLSCSPISGHRSVSWYQQTPGQGLQFLFEYFSETQRNKGNFPGRFSGRQFSNSRSEMNVSTLELGDSALYLCASSPLHPGLQETQYFGPGTRLLVL.

The table lists this clonotype with a few counts. The chain has TRBV24-1 and TRBJ2-7; D tentatively fits TRBD1 or TRBD2 (5 bases each). The CDR3 runs to 12 residues. V dropped 5 bases and J dropped 7 bases, with 11 bases sitting between them. In germline, CDR1 is KGHDR, CDR2 SFDVKD. The CDR3 nucleotides are TGTGCCACCAGTGGAGGGACCGGGGAGCAGTACTTC. Residues: CATSGGTGEQYF.

With regard to this clonotype: An end of the junction differs from the germline gene, which may be a read error. This chain joins TRBV20-1 and TRBJ1-1; no definite D call. The CDR3 loop spans 12 amino acids. The germline V gene has CDR1 DFQATT and CDR2 SNEGSKA (reference sequence). The DNA of the CDR3 is TGCAGTGCTAGATTTGTGCACCCCGAAGGTTTCTTT. Protein product: CSARFVHPEGFF.

Concerning this clonotype: A read error may explain this, as a much larger clone is one base away. The rearrangement uses TRBV5-1 and TRBJ2-2; 11 bases map to TRBD1. Germline V gives CDR1 SGHRS, CDR2 YFSETQ. This CDR3 spans 15 amino acids. The CDR3 protein is CASESRTGGTAELFF. CDR3 sequence (DNA): TGCGCCAGCGAGAGCCGGACAGGGGGCACCGCGGAGCTGTTTTTT.

This clonotype was detected ten times or more. This rearrangement joins TRBV28 to TRBJ2-7, with D possibly being TRBD2 (6 bases). This CDR3 has 14 amino acids. Germline V gene lookup returns CDR1 MDHEN and CDR2 SYDVKM. Trimming shortened V by 10 bases and J by 3 bases, and 19 bases separated the two germline ends. Here the CDR3 reads CATRRGATSYEQYF. CDR3 nucleotides: TGTGCCACGAGGAGGGGAGCCACGAGCTACGAGCAGTACTTC.

The table lists this clonotype with a count of one. The junction shows a germline mismatch at one end, possibly a read error. This chain links TRBV12-3 or TRBV12-4 with TRBJ2-1; 10 positions agree with TRBD2. This CDR3 is built from 18 residues. The CDR3 DNA reads TGTGCCTGCAGTTTAGGGGCTAGCGGGAGTGCGGGTTACAATGAGCAGTTCTTC. This gives the protein CACSLGASGSAGYNEQFF.

This clonotype turned up a few times. The gene calls are TRBV15 and TRBJ2-1, with 13 bases that match TRBD2. CDR1 and CDR2 from the germline V gene are LNHNV and YYDKDF (reference sequence). The J segment lost 4 bases and the V segment lost 6 bases, leaving 12 bases of the junction unmatched. This CDR3 has 18 amino acids. This CDR3 reads CATSPTGTSGNLYNEQFF. The DNA for the CDR3 is TGTGCCACCAGTCCTACCGGGACTAGCGGGAACCTTTACAATGAGCAGTTCTTC.